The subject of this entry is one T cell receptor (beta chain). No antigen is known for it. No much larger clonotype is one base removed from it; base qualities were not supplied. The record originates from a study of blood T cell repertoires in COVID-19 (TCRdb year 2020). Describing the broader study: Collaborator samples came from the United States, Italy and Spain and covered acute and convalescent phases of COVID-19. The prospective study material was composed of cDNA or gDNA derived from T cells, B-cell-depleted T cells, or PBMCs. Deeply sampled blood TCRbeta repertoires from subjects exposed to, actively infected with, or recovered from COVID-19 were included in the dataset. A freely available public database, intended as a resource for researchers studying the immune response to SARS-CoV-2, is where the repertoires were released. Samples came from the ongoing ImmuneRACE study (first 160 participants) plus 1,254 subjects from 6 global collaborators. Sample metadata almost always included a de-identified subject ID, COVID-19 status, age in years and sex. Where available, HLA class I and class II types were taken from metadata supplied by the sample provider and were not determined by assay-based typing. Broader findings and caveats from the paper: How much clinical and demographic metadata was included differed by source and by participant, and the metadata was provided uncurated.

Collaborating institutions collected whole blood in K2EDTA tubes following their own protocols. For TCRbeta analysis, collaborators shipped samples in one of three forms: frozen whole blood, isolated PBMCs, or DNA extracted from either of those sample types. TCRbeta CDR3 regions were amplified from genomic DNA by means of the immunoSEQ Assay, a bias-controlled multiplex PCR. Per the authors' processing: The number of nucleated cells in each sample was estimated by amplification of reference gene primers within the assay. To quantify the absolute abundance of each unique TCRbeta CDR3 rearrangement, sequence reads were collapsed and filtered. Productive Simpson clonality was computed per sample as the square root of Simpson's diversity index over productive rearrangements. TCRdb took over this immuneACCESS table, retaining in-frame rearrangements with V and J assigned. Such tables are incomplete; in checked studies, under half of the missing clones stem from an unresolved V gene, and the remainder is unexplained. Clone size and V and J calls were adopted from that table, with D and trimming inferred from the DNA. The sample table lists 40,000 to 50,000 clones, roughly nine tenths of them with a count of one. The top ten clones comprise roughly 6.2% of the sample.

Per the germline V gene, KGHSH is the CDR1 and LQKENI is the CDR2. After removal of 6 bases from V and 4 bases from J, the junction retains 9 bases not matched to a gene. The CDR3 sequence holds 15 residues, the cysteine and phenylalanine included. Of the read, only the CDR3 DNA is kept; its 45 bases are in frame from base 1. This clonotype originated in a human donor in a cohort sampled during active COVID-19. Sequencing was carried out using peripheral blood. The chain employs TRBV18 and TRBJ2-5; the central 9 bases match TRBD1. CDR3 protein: CASSPRTGEGETQYF. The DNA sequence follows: TGTGCCAGCTCCCCTAGGACAGGGGAGGGAGAGACCCAGTACTTC.